The 16 T cell receptor beta chains below were found in one sample sequenced in a study of OX40 agonist ivuxolimab in advanced cancers. Produced via immunoSEQ multiplex PCR; TCRdb's table is partial and in-frame only. The sample lists some 55,000 clones, nearly 80% occurring once. The material sequenced was CD4+ or CD8+ T cells sorted from blood, taken in a trial of the OX40 agonist ivuxolimab. Receptors originate from an adult with an advanced solid tumor such as melanoma, head and neck, liver or kidney cancer.

This chain uses TRBV11-2 with TRBJ2-3, with no clear D. The CDR3 sequence is 15 residues long. Germline assignment: CDR1 SGHAT and CDR2 FQNNGV. Trimming removed 5 bases at V and 1 base at J, with 13 bases between. CDR3 residues: CASSTSWGRTDTQYF. CDR3 DNA sequence: TGTGCCAGCAGCACAAGCTGGGGTCGCACAGATACGCAGTATTTT.

This clone was seen just once. The CDR3 here is CASTSGLAGDYEQYF. CDR3 nucleotide sequence: TGTGCCAGCACGTCAGGGCTAGCGGGGGATTACGAGCAGTACTTC. The chain carries TRBV6-6 and TRBJ2-7, with TRBD2 matching over 10 bases. The germline V gene encodes CDR1 MNHNY and CDR2 SVGAGI (reference sequence). CDR3 length equals 15 residues. J was trimmed by 4 bases and V by 7 bases; bases with no gene match: 10.

The chain employs TRBV6-5 and TRBJ1-2, with D possibly matching TRBD1 (6 bases). With 4 bases removed from V and 8 bases from J, the gap between germline ends came to 14 bases. The CDR3 runs to 13 residues. Germline-derived CDR1 and CDR2 are MNHEY and SVGAGI. The CDR3 loop reads CASSSSQGSGYTF. The CDR3 DNA is TGTGCCAGCAGTTCGTCACAGGGTAGCGGCTACACCTTC.

The V and J genes are TRBV7-9 and TRBJ2-3; possibly TRBD1 or TRBD2 for D (5 bases each). The V end lost 6 bases, the J end lost 2 bases, and 6 bases lay between the germline ends. The CDR3 consists of 12 residues. Germline V gene lookup returns CDR1 SEHNR and CDR2 FQNEAQ (reference sequence). CDR3 bases: TGTGCCAGCAGGGGGGACACAGATACGCAGTATTTT. Protein product: CASRGDTDTQYF. The full variable domain, completed using reference TRBV7-9 and TRBJ2-3, is DTGVSQNPRHKITKRGQNVTFRCDPISEHNRLYWYRQTLGQGPEFLTYFQNEAQLEKSRLLSDRFSAERPKGSFSTLEIQRTEQGDSAMYLCASRGDTDTQYFGPGTRLTVL.

The chain recombines TRBV11-2 with TRBJ2-7; D ambiguous. The CDR3 spans 13 residues. The germline V and J ends were trimmed by 3 bases and 5 bases, with 11 bases remaining between them. Germline assignment: CDR1 SGHAT and CDR2 FQNNGV. CDR3 loop: CASSFGHGNEQYF. The CDR3 coding sequence is TGTGCCAGCAGCTTCGGGCATGGGAACGAGCAGTACTTC.

V and J are TRBV18 and TRBJ1-3; a possible D gene is TRBD1 (5 bases). Trimming removed 8 bases at V and 1 base at J, with 9 bases between. There are 13 residues in the CDR3. The V gene's germline CDR1 is KGHSH and CDR2 LQKENI. The CDR3 here is CASRQSSGNTIYF. As DNA, the CDR3 is TGTGCCAGCCGACAGAGTTCTGGAAACACCATATATTTT.

As DNA, the CDR3 is TGTGCCAGCAGCCCGCCTCGACGGCAGAACTATGGCTACACCTTC. Its protein product is CASSPPRRQNYGYTF. V gene TRBV5-6 combines with J gene TRBJ1-2; D unresolved. The V gene lost 4 bases and the J gene lost 2 bases, with 15 bases spanning the gap. The CDR3 spans 15 residues. Germline V gene lookup returns CDR1 SGHDT and CDR2 YYEEEE.

CDR3 region: CASSPGVAYTGELFF. CDR3 in DNA: TGTGCCAGCAGCCCCGGCGTAGCGTACACCGGGGAGCTGTTTTTT. The rearrangement joins TRBV11-2 to TRBJ2-2; D might be TRBD2 (5 bases). V lost 5 bases and J lost 3, with 13 bases in between. Germline V gene lookup returns CDR1 SGHAT and CDR2 FQNNGV. The CDR3 is 15 residues long. Variable domain in full (rest from reference TRBV11-2 and TRBJ2-2): EAGVAQSPRYKIIEKRQSVAFWCNPISGHATLYWYQQILGQGPKLLIQFQNNGVVDDSQLPKDRFSAERLKGVDSTLKIQPAKLEDSAVYLCASSPGVAYTGELFFGEGSRLTVL.

The chain employs TRBV18 and TRBJ2-5, with 7 bases matching TRBD2. The CDR3 has 15 amino acids. Germline CDR1 reads KGHSH; CDR2 reads LQKENI. Unmatched junction bases numbered 4, after V lost 1 base and J lost 2 bases. The CDR3 is CASSPQLAPQETQYF. The CDR3, as DNA: TGTGCCAGCTCACCACAACTAGCGCCTCAAGAGACCCAGTACTTC.

The chain has TRBV2 and TRBJ1-1; no definite D call. The germline V gene encodes CDR1 SNHLY and CDR2 FYNNEI. V was trimmed by 7 bases and J by 0 bases, leaving 12 bases between them. The CDR3 runs to 14 residues. The CDR3 spells CASTPNTVNTEAFF. The CDR3 DNA follows: TGTGCCAGCACTCCCAATACAGTGAACACTGAAGCTTTCTTT.

This clone was seen once. This chain links TRBV28 with TRBJ1-3, with D uncertain. The CDR3 is 11 amino acids. The germline gives CDR1 MDHEN, CDR2 SYDVKM. Deletions cut 9 bases from V and 0 bases from J, with 3 bases between. The CDR3 here is CASNSGNTIYF. As DNA, the CDR3 is TGTGCCAGTAACTCTGGAAACACCATATATTTT.

J is TRBJ1-5 and V is TRBV18; D call uncertain. Germline CDR1 is KGHSH and CDR2 is LQKENI. Trimming stripped 6 bases from V and 0 bases from J, with 15 bases between. The CDR3 contains 16 residues. The CDR3 protein is CASSLERTDSNQPQHF. In DNA, the CDR3 is TGTGCCAGCTCCCTAGAGAGAACCGATAGCAATCAGCCCCAGCATTTT.

The chain joins TRBV19 to TRBJ1-4, with D possibly being TRBD1 (6 bases). The germline CDR1 and CDR2 sequences are LNHDA and SQIVND (reference sequence). The CDR3 sequence is 15 residues long. V was trimmed by 5 bases and J by 4 bases, leaving 14 bases between them. Written as DNA, the CDR3 is TGTGCCAGTAGTGGCCGGGACACTCGTAATGAAAAACTGTTTTTT. Translating gives CASSGRDTRNEKLFF.

This clone is medium-sized in the sample. The chain carries TRBV7-7 and TRBJ2-5; 9 positions agree with TRBD1. Germline lookup yields CDR1 SSHAT and CDR2 FNYEAQ (reference sequence). V was clipped by 5 bases and J by 7 bases; unmatched bases: 5. The CDR3 loop spans 13 amino acids. The CDR3 region has the DNA TGTGCCAGCAGCCTACAGGGACAGGGGACCCAGTACTTC. Protein sequence: CASSLQGQGTQYF.

The chain combines TRBV6-1 with TRBJ2-5; D perhaps matches TRBD2 (6 bases). This CDR3 is 11 amino acids long. V was cut by 6 bases and J by 7 bases, with 9 bases left in between. Germline V gene sequence: CDR1 MNHNS, CDR2 SASEGT. The DNA of the CDR3 is TGTGCCAGCAGAACGGGGGTGACCCAGTACTTC. Translating it yields CASRTGVTQYF.

The CDR3 DNA sequence: TGTGCTAGTGGTCCTACCCCGACAGTGAACACCGGGGAGCTGTTTTTT. It yields the protein CASGPTPTVNTGELFF. The V and J genes are TRBV12-5 and TRBJ2-2; perhaps TRBD1 as D (5 bases). Germline V CDR1 and CDR2: LGHNT, FRNRAP. The CDR3 consists of 16 residues. V gave up 5 bases and J gave up 1 base, with 14 bases separating them.